The clone carrying this T cell receptor beta chain appeared many times. Noted time point: newly diagnosed GD, antithyroid drugs for less than 3 months. TCR sequences were obtained from RNA taken from PBMCs. The data stem from a study of regulatory T cells in long-lasting Graves disease. Per germline, CDR1 KGHSH and CDR2 LQKENI. Trimming removed 5 bases from V and 5 bases from J, with 10 bases in between. The CDR3 is made up of 13 amino acids. CDR3 regions were amplified by Arm-PCR using iRepertoire HTBI primers to build TCR beta libraries. MiXCR was run by TCRdb on the multiplex PCR reads, yielding one entry per CDR3 protein. Among some 560,000 distinct CDR3 sequences listed, about 15% were seen once. This sample was shared with a second study, whose subject was T cells in Graves' hyperthyroidism and ophthalmopathy. That publication notes: Researchers barred patients who had uncontrolled infection, other autoimmune disease, pregnancy or lactation. The TCR CDR3 first-round RT-PCR relied on the HTBI primer set. Blood also showed most of the thyroid clonotypes that were expanded above 0.001.

This clonotype was sampled from a woman between 40 and 65 years old with Graves disease. V is TRBV18 and J is TRBJ1-5; D perhaps matches TRBD1 (5 bases). This material consisted of peripheral blood mononuclear cells (PBMCs), taken at new diagnosis, from a patient treated with antithyroid drugs. The CDR3 loop is CASSEGSDQPQHF. The CDR3 region has the DNA TGTGCCAGCTCAGAGGGGTCAGATCAGCCCCAGCATTTT.